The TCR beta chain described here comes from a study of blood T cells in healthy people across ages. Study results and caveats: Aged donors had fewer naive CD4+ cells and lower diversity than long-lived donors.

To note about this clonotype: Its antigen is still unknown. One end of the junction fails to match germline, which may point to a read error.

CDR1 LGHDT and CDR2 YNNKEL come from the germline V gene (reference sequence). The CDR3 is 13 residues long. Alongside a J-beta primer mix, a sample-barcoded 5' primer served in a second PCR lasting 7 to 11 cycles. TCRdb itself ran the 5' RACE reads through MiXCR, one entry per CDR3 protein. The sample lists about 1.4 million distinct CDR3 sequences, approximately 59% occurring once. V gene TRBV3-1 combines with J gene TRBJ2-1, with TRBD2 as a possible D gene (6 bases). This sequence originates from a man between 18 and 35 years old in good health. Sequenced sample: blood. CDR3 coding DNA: TGTGCCAGCAGCCAAATTAGGACTAATGGGCAGTTCTTC. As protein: CASSQIRTNGQFF.